This T cell receptor (beta chain) was profiled in a study of cytomegalovirus exposure and HLA in healthy donors. The protocol was immunoSEQ multiplex PCR, while the TCRdb copy is restricted to in-frame clones and leaves out a portion. The data hold about 160,000 clones, with 70% to 90% observed a single time. This clone was recorded many times. Its matching antigen is unknown. The CDR3 runs to 16 residues. Germline lookup yields CDR1 LNHNV and CDR2 YYDKDF (reference sequence). V was clipped by 5 bases and J by 6 bases, with 17 bases between them. Study findings and constraints: There were 150 to 200 TCR beta chains listed as cytomegalovirus-associated.

Sequencing input: PBMCs. The origin of this receptor is a woman aged 25 to 39 in good health and CMV-seronegative. This chain uses TRBV15 with TRBJ1-6, with D possibly matching TRBD1 (6 bases). The CDR3 here is CATSPREGDVNSPLHF. The CDR3 region has the DNA TGTGCCACCAGCCCTCGAGAGGGGGACGTTAATTCACCCCTCCACTTT.